This T cell receptor beta chain was obtained from a study of regulatory T cells in long-lasting Graves disease. Whole-study context: The study counted Graves' disease as persistent given over 5 years of antithyroid drugs and positive TSH receptor antibodies. Study-level points and caveats: Persistent Graves' patients had lower TCR diversity than newly diagnosed ones. Sample size, which was small, may have reduced accuracy. Persistent disease showed a preference for TRBV28, TRBJ1-2 and TRBJ2-5.

As for time point: persistent/refractory GD, antithyroid drugs over 5 years with positive TRAb. From RNA extracted from PBMCs, the TCR library was made. Deletions cut 1 base from V and 1 base from J, with 8 bases between. Germline V gene lookup returns CDR1 LNHNV and CDR2 YYDKDF (reference sequence). This CDR3 comprises 14 residues. To note about this clonotype: The antigen is undetermined.

Arm-PCR of CDR3 regions and iRepertoire HTBI primers were the basis on which TCR beta libraries were built. TCRdb reprocessed the multiplex PCR reads with MiXCR, giving one entry per CDR3 protein. This sample yields about 470,000 distinct CDR3 sequences, of which about 22% are seen a single time; 6.5% to 9% belongs to the top ten. Material: peripheral blood mononuclear cells (PBMCs), obtained when the disease was refractory, from a patient treated with antithyroid drugs. This chain joins TRBV15 and TRBJ2-7; D might be TRBD1 (5 bases). The source of this sequence is a female donor with Graves disease. CDR3 DNA sequence: TGTGCCACCAGCAGAGGACGACAGTCCTACGAGCAGTACTTC. Translation: CATSRGRQSYEQYF.